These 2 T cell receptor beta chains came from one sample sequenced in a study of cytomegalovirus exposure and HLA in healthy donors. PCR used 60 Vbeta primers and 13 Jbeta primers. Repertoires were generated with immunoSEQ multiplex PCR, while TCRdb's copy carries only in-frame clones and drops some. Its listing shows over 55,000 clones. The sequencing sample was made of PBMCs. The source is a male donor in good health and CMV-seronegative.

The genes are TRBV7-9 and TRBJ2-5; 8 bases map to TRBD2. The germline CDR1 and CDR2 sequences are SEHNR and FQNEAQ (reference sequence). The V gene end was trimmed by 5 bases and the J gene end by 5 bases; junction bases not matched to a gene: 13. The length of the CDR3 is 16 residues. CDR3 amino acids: CASSAGVSGLAETQYF. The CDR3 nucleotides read TGTGCCAGCAGCGCGGGAGTCTCTGGACTAGCCGAGACCCAGTACTTC.

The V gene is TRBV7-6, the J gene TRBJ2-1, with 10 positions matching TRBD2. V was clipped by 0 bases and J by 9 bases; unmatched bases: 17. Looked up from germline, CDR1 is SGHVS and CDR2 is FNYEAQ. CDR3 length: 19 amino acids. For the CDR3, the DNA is TGTGCCAGCAGCTTAGCGGCGTGGGGTAGCGGGAGGCTTCAGGGTGAGCAGTTCTTC. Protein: CASSLAAWGSGRLQGEQFF.